These 18 T cell receptor beta chains share one sample of origin, sequenced in a study of cytomegalovirus exposure and HLA in healthy donors. The PCR used 60 Vbeta and 13 Jbeta primers. The method was immunoSEQ multiplex PCR; TCRdb's version includes in-frame clones alone and lacks a portion of them. Among 250,000 to 350,000 clones, 75% to 90% were seen once, and the ten largest hold about 4%. Material: PBMCs. These receptor sequences come from a man aged 35 to 55 in good health and CMV-seropositive.

The CDR3 region is CASSLQGPDTQYF. CDR3 nucleotide sequence: TGTGCCAGCAGCTTACAGGGCCCAGATACGCAGTATTTT. The chain uses TRBV7-2 and TRBJ2-3, with a possible D match to TRBD1 (5 bases). The germline V gene has CDR1 SGHTA and CDR2 FQGNSA. This CDR3 spans 13 amino acids. The V end lost 2 bases, the J end lost 4 bases, and 7 bases lay between the germline ends.

The CDR3 sequence: CASSADSSYEQYF. In nucleotides, the CDR3 is TGTGCCAGCAGTGCGGACAGCTCCTACGAGCAGTACTTC. This chain uses TRBV27 with TRBJ2-7, with D tentatively TRBD1 (6 bases). This CDR3 region has 13 residues. Germline CDR1 MNHEY, CDR2 SMNVEV (reference sequence). Trimming left V 5 bases short and J 0 bases short, with 8 bases between.

The rearrangement links TRBV27 to TRBJ2-1, with TRBD2 identical over 7 bases. The CDR3 spans 18 residues. Losses at the gene ends were 0 bases for V and 0 bases for J; bases not matched to a gene: 8. Germline CDR1 MNHEY, CDR2 SMNVEV (reference sequence). CDR3 region: CASSLSASGYSSYNEQFF. The CDR3 DNA sequence: TGTGCCAGCAGTTTATCAGCTAGCGGTTATAGCTCCTACAATGAGCAGTTCTTC.

The V call is TRBV5-4, the J call TRBJ2-5; 9 bases align to TRBD1. The last part of the DNA fits TRBJ2-7 better; the J call may be wrong. Germline V gene data show CDR1 as SGHNT and CDR2 as YYREEE (reference sequence). This CDR3 spans 14 amino acids. The CDR3 DNA is TGTGCCAGCAGCCCCGGGACAGGGTCTTACGAGCAGTACTTC. Amino acids: CASSPGTGSYEQYF.

This chain joins TRBV6-5 and TRBJ1-5; D gene ambiguous. CDR1 MNHEY and CDR2 SVGAGI come from the germline V gene. The CDR3 length is 14 residues. V was cut by 6 bases and J by 7 bases, with 16 bases left in between. The CDR3 DNA reads TGTGCCAGCAGCCTAGCCGAAGGGTCACAGCCCCAGCATTTT. This sequence encodes CASSLAEGSQPQHF.

With respect to this clone: One end of the junction fails to match germline, which may point to a read error. The sample contains more than one DNA sequence encoding this CDR3. The genes are TRBV19 and TRBJ2-5; 9 bases agree with TRBD2. CDR3 length equals 14 residues. Germline V CDR1 and CDR2: LNHDA, SQIVND (reference sequence). Written as DNA, the CDR3 is TGTGCCAGTAGCATAGCGGGAGTGGGGGAGACCCAGTACTTC. Protein product: CASSIAGVGETQYF.

The chain carries TRBV5-4 and TRBJ2-1; D is ambiguous. From germline, CDR1 is SGHNT and CDR2 YYREEE (reference sequence). The CDR3 length is 15 residues. V was pared by 0 bases and J by 3 bases, with 10 bases between. In DNA form, the CDR3 reads TGTGCCAGCAGCTTGGAACCGGGTCTCTACAATGAGCAGTTCTTC. Protein: CASSLEPGLYNEQFF.

The genes are TRBV6-6 and TRBJ1-4; no clear D gene. The CDR3 consists of 12 residues. CDR1 is MNHNY and CDR2 is SVGAGI in the germline V gene (reference sequence). V was trimmed by 5 bases and J by 8 bases, leaving 9 bases between them. Written as DNA, the CDR3 is TGTGCCAGCAGTATCGGAGAGGAAAAACTGTTTTTT. Amino acids: CASSIGEEKLFF.

The V and J genes are TRBV29-1 and TRBJ2-1; 14 nucleotides line up with TRBD2. The germline V gene encodes CDR1 SQVTM and CDR2 ANQGSEA. The CDR3 is 12 amino acids. CDR3 nucleotides: TGCAGAGGGACTAGCGGGAGAGGTGAGCAGTTCTTC. It translates to CRGTSGRGEQFF.

This clone has only one observation. The chain carries TRBV28 and TRBJ2-7; 11 bases are a match to TRBD2. V gave up 2 bases and J gave up 4 bases; unmatched junction bases: 4. CDR3 size: 15 residues. Per germline, CDR1 MDHEN and CDR2 SYDVKM. The CDR3 loop is CASSLPVAGGYEQYF. CDR3 DNA: TGTGCCAGCAGTTTACCCGTAGCGGGAGGGTACGAGCAGTACTTC.

The count of this clone is one. This rearrangement joins TRBV5-5 to TRBJ2-2; no reliable D call. V lost 0 bases, J lost 5 bases, and 8 bases lay in between. Germline V gene sequence: CDR1 SGHKS, CDR2 YYEKEE (reference sequence). CDR3 length equals 14 residues. CDR3 nucleotide sequence: TGTGCCAGCAGCTTGGGGCCGGAGACCGGGGAGCTGTTTTTT. It specifies CASSLGPETGELFF. The full variable domain, with the rest looked up from reference TRBV5-5 and TRBJ2-2, is DAGVTQSPTHLIKTRGQQVTLRCSPISGHKSVSWYQQVLGQGPQFIFQYYEKEERGRGNFPDRFSARQFPNYSSELNVNALLLGDSALYLCASSLGPETGELFFGEGSRLTVL.

The rearrangement joins TRBV6-5 to TRBJ2-1, with 10 nucleotides matching TRBD1. Germline values: CDR1 MNHEY, CDR2 SVGAGI. The junction had 13 bases not matched to a gene; V was cut back by 6 bases and J by 11 bases. This CDR3 region has 15 residues. The CDR3 DNA reads TGTGCCAGCAGCCTGGAGACAGGGGGCACCCATAAGCAGTTCTTC. Protein product: CASSLETGGTHKQFF.

The genes are TRBV6-1 and TRBJ1-5, with D maybe TRBD1 (5 bases). CDR3 length: 15 amino acids. With 8 bases removed from V and 5 bases from J, the gap between germline ends came to 19 bases. Germline V gene data show CDR1 as MNHNS and CDR2 as SASEGT. In nucleotides, the CDR3 is TGTGCCAGCTGGACGTCGGGGGGAGGACATCAGCCCCAGCATTTT. Its protein is CASWTSGGGHQPQHF.

The CDR3 DNA follows: TGTGCCAGCAGTTTGCGAGGGAGGCAAACCTACGAGCAGTACTTC. Translation gives CASSLRGRQTYEQYF. V gene TRBV27 combines with J gene TRBJ2-7; tentative D call: TRBD2 (6 bases). This CDR3 is built from 15 residues. CDR1 and CDR2 from the germline V gene are MNHEY and SMNVEV (reference sequence). V was cut by 3 bases and J by 2 bases, with 14 bases left in between.

The gene calls are TRBV9 and TRBJ2-7, with 7 bases identical to TRBD2. The CDR3 length is 15 residues. Per the germline V gene, CDR1 is SGDLS and CDR2 is YYNGEE. Trimming cost V 0 bases and J 5 bases; bases outside gene matches: 8. CDR3 residues: CASSVGQGGINEQYF. Written as DNA, the CDR3 is TGTGCCAGCAGCGTAGGGCAGGGAGGGATCAACGAGCAGTACTTC.

V and J are TRBV5-6 and TRBJ1-6, with D possibly being TRBD1 (6 bases). The germline V and J ends were trimmed by 7 bases and 5 bases, with 19 bases remaining between them. The CDR3 is 16 residues long. Per the germline V gene, CDR1 is SGHDT and CDR2 is YYEEEE. CDR3: CASREGQNYHNSPLHF. As DNA, the CDR3 is TGTGCCAGCCGGGAAGGACAGAACTACCATAATTCACCCCTCCACTTT.

V gene TRBV11-1 combines with J gene TRBJ2-7; D unclear. Germline V gene lookup returns CDR1 SGHAT and CDR2 FQDESV (reference sequence). Trimming stripped 4 bases from V and 4 bases from J, with 11 bases between. This CDR3 contains 13 residues. The CDR3 here is CASSSSLGYEQYF. Here the CDR3 DNA reads TGTGCCAGCAGCTCCTCCCTCGGTTACGAGCAGTACTTC.

The chain has TRBV18 and TRBJ1-3, with D perhaps TRBD1 (6 bases). The V end lost 6 bases, the J end lost 1 base, and 13 bases lay between the germline ends. The CDR3 runs to 15 residues. Germline lookup yields CDR1 KGHSH and CDR2 LQKENI. CDR3 protein: CASSLGQRSGNTIYF. CDR3 bases: TGTGCCAGCTCCCTAGGACAGCGATCTGGAAACACCATATATTTT.